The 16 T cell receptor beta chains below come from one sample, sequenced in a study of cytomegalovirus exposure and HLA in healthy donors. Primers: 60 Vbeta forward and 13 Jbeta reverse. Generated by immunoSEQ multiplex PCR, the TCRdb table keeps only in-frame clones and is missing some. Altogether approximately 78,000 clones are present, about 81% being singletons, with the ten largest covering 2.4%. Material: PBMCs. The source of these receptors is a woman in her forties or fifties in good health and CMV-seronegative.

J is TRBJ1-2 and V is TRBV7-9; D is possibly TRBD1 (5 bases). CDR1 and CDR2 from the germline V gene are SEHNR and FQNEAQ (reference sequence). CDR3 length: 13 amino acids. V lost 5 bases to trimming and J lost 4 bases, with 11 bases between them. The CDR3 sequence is CASSLGQLYGYTF. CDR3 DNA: TGTGCCAGCAGCCTGGGGCAGCTCTATGGCTACACCTTC.

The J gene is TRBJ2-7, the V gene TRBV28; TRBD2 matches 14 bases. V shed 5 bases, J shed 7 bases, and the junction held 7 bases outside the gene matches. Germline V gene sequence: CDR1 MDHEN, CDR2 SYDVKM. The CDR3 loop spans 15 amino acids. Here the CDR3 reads CASSGGLAGEGEQYF. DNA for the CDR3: TGTGCCAGCAGTGGGGGACTAGCGGGAGAGGGGGAGCAGTACTTC.

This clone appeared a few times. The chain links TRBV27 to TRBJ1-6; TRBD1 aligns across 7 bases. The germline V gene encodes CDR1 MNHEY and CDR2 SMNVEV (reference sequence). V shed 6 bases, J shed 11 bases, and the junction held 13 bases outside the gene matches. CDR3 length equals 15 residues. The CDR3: CASRTLRDSDTPLHF. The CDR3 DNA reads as TGTGCCAGCAGGACCCTTAGGGACAGCGACACACCCCTCCACTTT.

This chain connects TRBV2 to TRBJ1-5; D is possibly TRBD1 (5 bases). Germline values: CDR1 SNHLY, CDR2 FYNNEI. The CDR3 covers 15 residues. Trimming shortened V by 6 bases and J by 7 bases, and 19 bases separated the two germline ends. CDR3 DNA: TGTGCCAGCAGCCCAACTACAGGTACGGGCCAGCCCCAGCATTTT. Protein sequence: CASSPTTGTGQPQHF.

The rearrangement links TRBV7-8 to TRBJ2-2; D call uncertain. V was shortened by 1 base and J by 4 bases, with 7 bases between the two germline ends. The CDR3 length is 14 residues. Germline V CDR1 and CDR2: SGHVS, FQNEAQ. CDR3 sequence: CASSLGSGTGELFF. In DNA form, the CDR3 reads TGTGCCAGCAGCTTAGGGTCCGGCACCGGGGAGCTGTTTTTT.

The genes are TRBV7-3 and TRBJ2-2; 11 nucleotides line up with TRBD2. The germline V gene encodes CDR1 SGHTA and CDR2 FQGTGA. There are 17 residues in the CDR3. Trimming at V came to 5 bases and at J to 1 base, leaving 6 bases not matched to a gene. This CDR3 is CASSQRTSGQNTGELFF. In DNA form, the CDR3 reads TGTGCCAGCAGCCAACGGACTAGCGGGCAGAACACCGGGGAGCTGTTTTTT.

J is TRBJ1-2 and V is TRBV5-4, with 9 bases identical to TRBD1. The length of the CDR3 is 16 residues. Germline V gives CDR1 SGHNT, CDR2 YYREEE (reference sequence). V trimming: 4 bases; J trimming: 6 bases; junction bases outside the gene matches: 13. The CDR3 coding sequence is TGTGCCAGCAGCCTACCATTCCAACAGGGGGCGGATGGCTACACCTTC. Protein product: CASSLPFQQGADGYTF.

CDR3 region: CASSQGTSGYNEQFF. The CDR3 nucleotides read TGTGCCAGCAGCCAAGGGACTAGCGGTTACAATGAGCAGTTCTTC. The chain couples TRBV4-2 to TRBJ2-1, with 10 bases that match TRBD2. Losses at the gene ends were 1 base for V and 4 bases for J; bases not matched to a gene: 1. The CDR3 loop spans 15 amino acids. In germline, CDR1 is LGHNA, CDR2 YNFKEQ.

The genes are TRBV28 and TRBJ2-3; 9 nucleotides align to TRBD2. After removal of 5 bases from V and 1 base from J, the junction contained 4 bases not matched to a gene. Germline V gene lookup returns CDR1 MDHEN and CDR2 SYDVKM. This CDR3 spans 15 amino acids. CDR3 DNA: TGTGCCAGCAGTGAGACTAGCGGACGCACAGATACGCAGTATTTT. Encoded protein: CASSETSGRTDTQYF.

The CDR3, as DNA: TGTGCCAGCAGGAGGGACAGCCCCTACGAGCAGTACGTC. Its protein product is CASRRDSPYEQYV. This rearrangement joins TRBV5-6 to TRBJ2-7; 7 nucleotides agree with TRBD1. CDR3 length: 13 residues. Germline values: CDR1 SGHDT, CDR2 YYEEEE. J was trimmed by 2 bases and V by 5 bases; bases with no gene match: 4.

For the CDR3, the DNA is TGTGCCAGTAGTATGGTTGGGGCCGAAGAGACCCAGTACTTC. Translated: CASSMVGAEETQYF. This chain links TRBV19 with TRBJ2-5, with D possibly TRBD1 on 5 matching bases. CDR1 and CDR2 (germline): LNHDA, SQIVND (reference sequence). Trimming pared 3 bases from V and 3 bases from J, leaving 11 bases between. The CDR3 length is 14 residues.

CDR3 amino acids: CASSLSYGGKNYGYTF. The CDR3 bases are TGTGCCAGCAGTTTATCGTATGGTGGCAAAAACTATGGCTACACCTTC. The chain uses TRBV27 and TRBJ1-2; D is unclear. Germline V gives CDR1 MNHEY, CDR2 SMNVEV (reference sequence). The CDR3 length is 16 residues. V lost 0 bases, J lost 2 bases, and 13 bases lay in between.

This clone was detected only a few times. CDR3 sequence reads: CATSRDSGREAFF. In DNA, the CDR3 is TGTGCCACCAGCAGAGATTCTGGCAGGGAAGCTTTCTTT. The J gene is TRBJ1-1, the V gene TRBV15; D remains ambiguous. The CDR3 is 13 residues long. Trimming took 0 bases from V and 8 from J, leaving 10 bases between them. CDR1 is LNHNV and CDR2 is YYDKDF in the germline V gene (reference sequence).

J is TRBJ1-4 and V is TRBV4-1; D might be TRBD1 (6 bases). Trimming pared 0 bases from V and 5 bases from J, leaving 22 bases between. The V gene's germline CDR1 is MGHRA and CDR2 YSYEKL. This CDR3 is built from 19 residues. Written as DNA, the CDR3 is TGCGCCAGCAGCCAAGAGAGTACGGACAGAATATTTGAGAATGAAAAACTGTTTTTT. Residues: CASSQESTDRIFENEKLFF.

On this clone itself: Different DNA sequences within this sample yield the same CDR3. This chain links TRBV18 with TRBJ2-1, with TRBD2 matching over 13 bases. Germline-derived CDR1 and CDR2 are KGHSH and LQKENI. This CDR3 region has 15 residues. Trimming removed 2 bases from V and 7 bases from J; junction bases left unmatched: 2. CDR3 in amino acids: CASSPGTSGNNEQFF. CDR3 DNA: TGTGCCAGCTCACCAGGGACTAGCGGGAATAATGAGCAGTTCTTC. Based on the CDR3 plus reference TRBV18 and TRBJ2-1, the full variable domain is NAGVMQNPRHLVRRRGQEARLRCSPMKGHSHVYWYRQLPEEGLKFMVYLQKENIIDESGMPKERFSAEFPKEGPSILRIQQVVRGDSAAYFCASSPGTSGNNEQFFGPGTRLTVL.

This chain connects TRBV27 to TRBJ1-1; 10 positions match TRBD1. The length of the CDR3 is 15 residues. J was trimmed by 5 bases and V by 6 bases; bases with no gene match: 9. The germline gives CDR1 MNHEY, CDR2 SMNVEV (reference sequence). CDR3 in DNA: TGTGCCAGCAGCGGAAGACAGGGGGCTTGGACTGAAGCTTTCTTT. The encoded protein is CASSGRQGAWTEAFF.